Listed below are T cell receptor beta chains from one sample, sequenced in a study of cytomegalovirus exposure and HLA in healthy donors. The protocol was immunoSEQ multiplex PCR, while the TCRdb copy is restricted to in-frame clones and leaves out a portion. The data show around 100,000 clones, with approximately 76% seen just once and 15% to 20% held by the top ten. Sample: PBMCs. The receptors were sampled from a woman aged 55-69 years in good health and CMV-seropositive. The CDR3 runs from the conserved cysteine through the conserved F or W. The D gene is left open where the match is weak.

d_call j_call v_call cdr3_aa cdr3_nt
. TRBJ2-7 TRBV30 CAWSVMGHEQYF TGTGCCTGGAGTGTAATGGGCCACGAGCAGTACTTC
TRBD2 TRBJ2-7 TRBV9 CASSVAGSGVSYEQYF TGTGCCAGCAGCGTAGCTGGTAGCGGGGTCTCCTACGAGCAGTACTTC
. TRBJ1-1 TRBV2 CASTLSEGGTEAFF TGTGCCAGCACCCTATCGGAAGGGGGCACTGAAGCTTTCTTT
TRBD2 TRBJ2-1 TRBV28 CASSLLAGVGEQFF TGTGCCAGCAGTTTGTTAGCGGGAGTGGGTGAGCAGTTCTTC
. TRBJ1-2 TRBV9 CASSADIGNYGYTF TGTGCCAGCAGCGCAGACATCGGTAACTATGGCTACACCTTC
. TRBJ2-2 TRBV7-6 CASSLLTGELFF TGTGCCAGCAGCTTACTTACCGGGGAGCTGTTTTTT
TRBD2 TRBJ2-2 TRBV7-2 CASSLGGSRANTGELFF TGTGCCAGCAGCTTAGGCGGGAGCAGGGCGAACACCGGGGAGCTGTTTTTT
TRBD1 TRBJ1-1 TRBV19 CASSIDPQGVNTEAFF TGTGCCAGTAGTATAGATCCCCAGGGGGTGAACACTGAAGCTTTCTTT
. TRBJ1-1 TRBV28 CASSYNVRNTEAFF TGTGCCAGCAGTTACAATGTCCGGAACACTGAAGCTTTCTTT
. TRBJ1-5 TRBV11-2 CASSPDTVGAGQPQHF TGTGCCAGCAGCCCCGACACGGTGGGGGCCGGTCAGCCCCAGCATTTT